The clone carrying this TCR beta chain was observed at least ten times. The sample belongs to a study of Graves' ophthalmopathy and Graves' hyperthyroidism. Amplification of TCR beta CDR3 regions used RNA transcripts. HTBI primers were employed in first-round RT-PCR, then a second-round multiplex PCR followed. From the multiplex PCR reads, TCRdb called clonotypes with MiXCR, one entry per CDR3 protein. The table lists about 370,000 distinct CDR3 sequences, around 19% of them singletons, with about 1.4% in the top ten. The junction had 2 bases not matched to a gene; V was cut back by 6 bases and J by 5 bases. Germline lookup yields CDR1 DFQATT and CDR2 SNEGSKA (reference sequence). The CDR3 is made up of 11 amino acids.

The chain is built from TRBV20-1 and TRBJ1-1; 8 bases are a match to TRBD1. This TCR was sampled from a woman under 30 with Graves' ophthalmopathy. What was sequenced was peripheral blood. The CDR3 here is CSARDRTEAFF. The CDR3 DNA reads TGCAGTGCCCGGGACAGGACTGAAGCTTTCTTT.